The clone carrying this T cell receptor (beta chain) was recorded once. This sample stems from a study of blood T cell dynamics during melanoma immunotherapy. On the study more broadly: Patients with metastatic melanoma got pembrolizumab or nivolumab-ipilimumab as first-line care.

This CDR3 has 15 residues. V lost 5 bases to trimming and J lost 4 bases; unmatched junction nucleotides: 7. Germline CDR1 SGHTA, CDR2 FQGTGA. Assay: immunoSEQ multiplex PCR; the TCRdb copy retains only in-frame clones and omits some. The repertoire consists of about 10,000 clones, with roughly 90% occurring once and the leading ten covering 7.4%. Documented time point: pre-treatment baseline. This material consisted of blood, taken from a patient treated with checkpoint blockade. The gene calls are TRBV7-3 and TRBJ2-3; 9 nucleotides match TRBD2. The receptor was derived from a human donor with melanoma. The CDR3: CASSLGGREADTQYF. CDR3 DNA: TGTGCCAGCAGCCTGGGCGGGAGGGAGGCAGATACGCAGTATTTT.